Listed below are T cell receptor beta chains from one sample, sequenced in a study of CD8+CD57+ T cells in acquired aplastic anemia. MiXCR, applied by TCRdb to the reads, yields one record per CDR3 protein. The data show some 210,000 distinct CDR3 sequences, about 59% seen once. Sequenced: sorted CD4+, CD8+, or CD8+CD57+ T cells (not recorded which) from PBMCs. The source is a human donor in good health. Both conserved end residues are trimmed from each CDR3. D genes are given only for firm matches.

D: TRBD1; V: TRBV12-3/TRBV12-4; J: TRBJ2-7; CDR3: ASSFKGAGSEQY
D: NA; V: TRBV19; J: TRBJ1-5; CDR3: ASRNNRASGPQH
D: NA; V: TRBV20-1; J: TRBJ2-3; CDR3: SARAAVPTDTQY
D: TRBD1; V: TRBV7-3; J: TRBJ2-3; CDR3: ASSSPRDSITDTQY
D: NA; V: TRBV12-3/TRBV12-4; J: TRBJ2-1; CDR3: ASSFRSYNEQF
D: NA; V: TRBV6-5; J: TRBJ1-1; CDR3: ASSIHRDTEAF
D: NA; V: TRBV2; J: TRBJ2-1; CDR3: AVQGALNNEQF
D: TRBD1; V: TRBV7-4; J: TRBJ1-4; CDR3: ASSSETGYQEKLF
D: NA; V: TRBV4-1; J: TRBJ2-7; CDR3: ASSRPGSDPV
D: NA; V: TRBV29-1; J: TRBJ2-5; CDR3: SAIEASGKY
D: TRBD1; V: TRBV7-8; J: TRBJ1-2; CDR3: ASSPGTGIGYGYT
D: NA; V: TRBV30; J: TRBJ2-7; CDR3: ACTGSSYEQY
D: NA; V: TRBV5-1; J: TRBJ1-1; CDR3: ASSSQGIDTEAL